This is a list of T cell receptor beta chains from one sample in a study of T-cell reconstitution after alpha-beta-depleted transplantation in children. In TCRdb, the PCR reads were re-called with MiXCR into one record per CDR3 protein. The sample records about 460,000 distinct CDR3 sequences, over 10% being singletons. The source was PBMCs, mostly from graft donor cells, collected 180 days after TCRalphabeta/CD19-depleted stem cell transplant. The receptors originated from a female patient aged 2-10 years who had a stem cell transplant for aplastic anemia, so the T cells may come from the graft donor. The CDR3 runs from the conserved cysteine through the conserved F or W. Each record gives: J gene, D gene, clone size, V gene, CDR3 protein, CDR3 DNA. A D gene is named only where the DNA matches it firmly. Size tells how often a clone was seen (once, few, many) or the class of an expanded clone, and some rows leave it out.

j_gene: TRBJ1-2
d_gene: NA
abundance: few
v_gene: TRBV4-2
CDR3aa: CASSQIRVQVPNYGYTF
CDR3nt: TGTGCCAGCAGCCAAATTAGGGTTCAGGTTCCCAACTATGGCTACACCTTC

j_gene: TRBJ2-5
d_gene: NA
abundance: NA
v_gene: TRBV7-9
CDR3aa: CASSKEETQYF
CDR3nt: TGTGCCAGCAGCAAAGAGGAGACCCAGTACTTC

j_gene: TRBJ2-5
d_gene: TRBD1
abundance: NA
v_gene: TRBV6-2/TRBV6-3
CDR3aa: CASRTGMQETQYF
CDR3nt: TGTGCCAGCAGGACAGGGATGCAAGAGACCCAGTACTTC

j_gene: TRBJ2-1
d_gene: TRBD2
abundance: NA
v_gene: TRBV30
CDR3aa: CAWEPGLALGQGWGQQFF
CDR3nt: TGTGCCTGGGAGCCGGGACTAGCCCTGGGTCAGGGTTGGGGGCAGCAGTTCTTC

j_gene: TRBJ2-1
d_gene: NA
abundance: NA
v_gene: TRBV24-1
CDR3aa: CATSDPTGGYNEQFF
CDR3nt: TGTGCCACCAGTGACCCGACTGGGGGGTACAATGAGCAGTTCTTC

j_gene: TRBJ2-7
d_gene: NA
abundance: NA
v_gene: TRBV11-2
CDR3aa: CASSSSGPAYEQYF
CDR3nt: TGTGCCAGCAGCTCATCCGGCCCAGCCTACGAGCAGTACTTC

j_gene: TRBJ2-3
d_gene: TRBD2
abundance: NA
v_gene: TRBV4-3
CDR3aa: CASSPGLAASTDTQYF
CDR3nt: TGCGCCAGCAGCCCGGGACTAGCGGCCAGCACAGATACGCAGTATTTT

j_gene: TRBJ1-1
d_gene: NA
abundance: few
v_gene: TRBV6-1
CDR3aa: CASSERAGYNRENTEAFF
CDR3nt: TGTGCCAGCAGTGAACGTGCGGGATACAACAGGGAGAACACTGAAGCTTTCTTT

j_gene: TRBJ2-1
d_gene: NA
abundance: NA
v_gene: TRBV10-3
CDR3aa: CATTRSSSYNEQFF
CDR3nt: TGTGCTACGACCCGTAGCAGCTCCTACAATGAGCAGTTCTTC

j_gene: TRBJ1-5
d_gene: TRBD1
abundance: NA
v_gene: TRBV12-3/TRBV12-4
CDR3aa: CASSRDRERNQPQHF
CDR3nt: TGTGCCAGCAGCAGGGACAGGGAGAGGAATCAGCCCCAGCATTTT

j_gene: TRBJ2-1
d_gene: TRBD2
abundance: NA
v_gene: TRBV7-2
CDR3aa: CASSPWDYGAEQFF
CDR3nt: TGTGCCAGCAGCCCCTGGGACTATGGCGCTGAGCAGTTCTTC

j_gene: TRBJ1-4
d_gene: TRBD1
abundance: NA
v_gene: TRBV5-1
CDR3aa: CASSSIGQGSEKLFF
CDR3nt: TGCGCCAGCAGCTCAATCGGACAGGGATCTGAAAAACTGTTTTTT

j_gene: TRBJ2-1
d_gene: NA
abundance: many
v_gene: TRBV4-2
CDR3aa: CASSQAGLSSYNEQFF
CDR3nt: TGTGCCAGCAGCCAAGCGGGTCTTAGCTCCTACAATGAGCAGTTCTTC

j_gene: TRBJ2-2
d_gene: TRBD1
abundance: few
v_gene: TRBV12-3/TRBV12-4
CDR3aa: CASTPQGTAFTGELFF
CDR3nt: TGTGCCAGCACCCCACAGGGGACCGCTTTCACCGGGGAGCTGTTTTTT

j_gene: TRBJ2-1
d_gene: TRBD2
abundance: NA
v_gene: TRBV19
CDR3aa: CASSIDLGGRPHEQFF
CDR3nt: TGTGCCAGTAGTATAGATCTTGGCGGGAGGCCCCATGAGCAGTTCTTC

j_gene: TRBJ1-1
d_gene: TRBD1
abundance: NA
v_gene: TRBV10-3
CDR3aa: CAISAHLLRQGIATEAFF
CDR3nt: TGTGCCATCAGTGCGCATTTATTACGACAGGGGATAGCAACTGAAGCTTTCTTT

j_gene: TRBJ1-5
d_gene: NA
abundance: NA
v_gene: TRBV6-2/TRBV6-3
CDR3aa: CASSYTLANRNYRSNQPQHF
CDR3nt: TGTGCCAGCAGTTACACCCTGGCGAACAGAAACTATCGAAGCAATCAGCCCCAGCATTTT

j_gene: TRBJ1-6
d_gene: NA
abundance: few
v_gene: TRBV10-3
CDR3aa: CATRRSGFSSPLHF
CDR3nt: TGTGCCACTCGACGGTCTGGGTTTAGTTCACCCCTCCACTTT